Reported below is one T cell receptor (beta chain). Its antigen has not been determined. No base quality values were provided; no much bigger clone lies one nucleotide off. This sample is part of a study of OX40 agonist ivuxolimab in advanced cancers. For the study in its entirety: The costimulatory receptor OX40 (CD134) was targeted by ivuxolimab, a fully human IgG2 agonistic monoclonal antibody. Intravenous ivuxolimab was administered to patients every 2 weeks at six dose levels: 0.01, 0.1, 0.3, 1.5, 3 and 10 mg/kg. Of the roughly 52 patients in dose escalation, 19 had hepatocellular carcinoma, some 15 had melanoma, 9 had renal cell carcinoma and 9 had head and neck cancer. In the dose-escalation cohort, 70% to 90% of patients were male, and the mean age was roughly 60 years with a range of about 20 to 90. Prior anti-PD-1, anti-PD-L1 or anti-CTLA-4 therapy was permitted, and checkpoint inhibitors had been received by under 50% of dose-escalation patients. Three dose-escalation patients achieved partial responses, one with hepatocellular carcinoma and two with cutaneous melanoma. Peripheral TCRbeta sequencing aimed to test whether ivuxolimab altered TCR sequence diversity and caused clonal T-cell expansion. The monotherapy dose-escalation portion (N of about 50 patients) of the phase I ivuxolimab trial is reported in the paper. Overall study outcomes, separate from this receptor: After ivuxolimab, CD8+ T cells had more expanded clones than CD4+ T cells on average. Low levels of normalized T-cell clonal expansion were also shown by some nonresponding patients. Partial responders in the 0.1-3.0 mg/kg groups had among the lowest normalized peripheral clonal expansion, especially among CD8+ T cells. At doses from 0.1 to 3.0 mg/kg, clonal expansion was seen in both CD4+ and CD8+ blood T cells between baseline and week 6. The antigen specificity of the peripheral T cells that underwent clonal expansion was not determined.

V and J are truncated by 0 bases and 5 bases respectively, leaving an intervening sequence of 16 bases. The CDR3 measures 17 amino acids from cysteine to phenylalanine. CDR3 DNA is the only sequence kept; it has 51 bases, read in frame from the first base. The germline V gene provides CDR1 LGHNA and CDR2 YNFKEQ. The trial excluded patients who had a history of autoimmune disease or were on systemic immunosuppression. Peripheral blood for TCR sequencing was drawn from every dose cohort at baseline, at cycle 4 day 1 and at cycle 7 day 1. Samples came from an open-label, multicenter, first-in-human phase I dose-escalation trial of ivuxolimab. Adults with locally advanced or metastatic head and neck squamous cell, hepatocellular, melanoma or renal cell carcinoma were enrolled in the trial. CD4+ and CD8+ T cells were sorted separately from peripheral blood before TCR sequencing. For sequencing of the TCRbeta CDR3 region, genomic DNA was extracted from the sorted cells. The immunoSEQ Assay was used to sequence the TCRbeta CDR3 regions. In its TCRdb copy, this immuneACCESS table keeps in-frame sequences only and misses some clones. Where compared with another copy, unresolved V genes explain less than half of these, and the others have no known cause. The sample table lists tens of thousands of clones, 80% of them with a count of one. More than 1% of the sample is held by the ten biggest clonotypes.

Sequenced here: CD4+ or CD8+ T cells sorted from blood, sampled in a trial of the OX40 agonist ivuxolimab. This sequence originates from an adult with an advanced solid tumor such as melanoma, head and neck, liver or kidney cancer. The chain employs TRBV4-2 and TRBJ2-2; the D gene is perhaps TRBD1, from 5 matching bases. CDR3 region: CASSQERVRATTGELFF. The nucleotide sequence is given as TGTGCCAGCAGCCAAGAAAGGGTCAGGGCCACGACCGGGGAGCTGTTTTTT.